This T cell receptor beta chain came from a study of PD-L1 blockade in urothelial cancer. Study-level information: Prior chemotherapy in patients spanned 0 to 3 regimens. The study, taken as a whole, reports: Durable-benefit cases showed more tumor-associated blood clone expansion at 3 weeks.

Trimming pared 1 base from V and 3 bases from J, leaving 7 bases between. There are 13 residues in the CDR3. Time point given: peripheral blood 6 weeks after treatment start. Individual patients had between 1 and 8 samples, taken pretreatment and on-treatment. Sequencing was performed with immunoSEQ multiplex PCR; in TCRdb, only in-frame clones are kept and a portion is missing. The sample lists around 19,000 clones; around 83% were seen once. Details on this clone: Antigen: not known.

The source material was PBMCs, sampled around atezolizumab (anti-PD-L1) treatment. The sequence derives from a man between 45 and 60 years old with urothelial cancer. The rearrangement joins TRBV5-3 to TRBJ2-5; D may be TRBD2 (5 bases). TRBV5-3 is annotated as an ORF whose role is uncertain. In DNA, the CDR3 is TGTGCCAGAAGCTTGTTTAGCGAAGAGACCCAGTACTTC. Its protein product is CARSLFSEETQYF.